The rows below give T cell receptor beta chains drawn from one sample of a study of CD8 T cells in Susac syndrome. TCRdb processed the immunoSEQ multiplex PCR reads anew with MiXCR; each CDR3 protein has one entry. The sample consists of around 300,000 distinct CDR3 sequences, roughly 85% of them appearing once. The sequenced sample was CD8+ T cells from PBMCs. The source is a human donor with multiple sclerosis. CDR3s include the opening cysteine and the closing phenylalanine or tryptophan.

TRBJ2-1,TRBV7-3,CASSLMGGSYNEQFF
TRBJ2-7,TRBV28,CASSLALYEQYF
TRBJ2-1,TRBV15,CATSGGHGNEQFF
TRBJ2-2,TRBV7-9,CASSLELAHTGELFF
TRBJ2-2,TRBV3-1,CASSQGFREKTPGSCFF
TRBJ2-7,TRBV11-2,CASSWDRDRSYEQYF
TRBJ2-1,TRBV24-1,CATTGVHNEQFF
TRBJ2-3,TRBV20-1,CSARTSGRAITDTQYF
TRBJ2-7,TRBV27,CASSANQGYEQYF
TRBJ2-1,TRBV6-2/TRBV6-3,CASSYSVLVGIYEQFF
TRBJ2-3,TRBV6-2/TRBV6-3,CASSATRTGLADTQYF
TRBJ1-2,TRBV28,CASSRIDGRRYTNYGYTF
TRBJ2-4,TRBV6-2/TRBV6-3,CASRTPPDTGAHF
TRBJ1-5,TRBV28,CASSLYTVRSNQPQHF
TRBJ2-1,TRBV15,CATSRFGTSGRSSYNEQFF
TRBJ2-3,TRBV7-9,CASSSTGWQDTQYF
TRBJ1-1,TRBV11-2,CASIPSHRGLDTEAFF
TRBJ2-3,TRBV27,CASSSGSGADTQYF
TRBJ1-5,TRBV2,CASRGDRASNQPQHF
TRBJ2-7,TRBV13,CASSSSGTGPEQYF
TRBJ2-7,TRBV4-1,CASSQVYSSYEQYF
TRBJ2-7,TRBV7-8,CASSSGIGQGYEQYF
TRBJ2-1,TRBV29-1,CSVRGDQGYGEQFF
TRBJ2-3,TRBV12-3/TRBV12-4,CASSTGDRTDTQYF
TRBJ2-7,TRBV27,CASRTLGTGSYEQYF
TRBJ1-1,TRBV25-1,CASSENSGTLMNTEAFF
TRBJ2-7,TRBV7-9,CASSLAGGPSSEQYF
TRBJ2-2,TRBV7-6,CASSLAWGTRTGELFF